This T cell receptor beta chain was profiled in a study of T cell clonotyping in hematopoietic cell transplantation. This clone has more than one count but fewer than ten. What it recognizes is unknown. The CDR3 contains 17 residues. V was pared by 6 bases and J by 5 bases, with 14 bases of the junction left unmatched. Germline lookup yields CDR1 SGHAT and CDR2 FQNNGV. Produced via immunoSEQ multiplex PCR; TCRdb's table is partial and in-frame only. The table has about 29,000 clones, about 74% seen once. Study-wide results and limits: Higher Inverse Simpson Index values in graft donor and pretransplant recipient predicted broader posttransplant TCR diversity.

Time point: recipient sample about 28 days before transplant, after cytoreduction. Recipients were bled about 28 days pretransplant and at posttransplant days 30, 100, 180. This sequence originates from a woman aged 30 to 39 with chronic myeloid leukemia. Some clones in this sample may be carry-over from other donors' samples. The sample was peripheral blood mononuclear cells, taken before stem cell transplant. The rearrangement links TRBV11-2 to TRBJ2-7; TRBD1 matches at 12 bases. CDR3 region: CASSRDGGQGAWNEQYF. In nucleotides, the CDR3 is TGTGCCAGCAGTCGGGACGGGGGACAGGGGGCTTGGAACGAGCAGTACTTC.